These 24 T cell receptor beta chains share one sample of origin, sequenced in a study of T cells in Graves' hyperthyroidism and ophthalmopathy. The CDR3 regions of TCR beta were amplified from RNA transcripts. A set of HTBI primers served as the primers for a first-round RT-PCR of the TCR CDR3. A single record per CDR3 protein comes from TCRdb applying MiXCR to the multiplex PCR reads. The table has 500,000 to 800,000 distinct CDR3 sequences, about 45% seen once. The sample was peripheral blood or thyroid tissue (not recorded which). The receptor set was obtained from an adult man with Graves' disease, either hyperthyroidism or ophthalmopathy (not recorded which).

Comments on this clonotype: This could be a read error, since a much larger clone is one nucleotide away. The rearrangement uses TRBV15 and TRBJ1-5, with D tentatively TRBD1 (5 bases). The germline V gene has CDR1 LNHNV and CDR2 YYDKDF (reference sequence). The V end lost 5 bases, the J end lost 2 bases, and 16 bases lay between the germline ends. This CDR3 region has 16 residues. The CDR3 bases are TGTGCCACCAGCCTTGCCGGGACGTATCGCAATCAGCCCCAGCATTTT. Protein: CATSLAGTYRNQPQHF.

Concerning this clonotype itself: This may be a read error, as it is one base from a much larger clone. The V call is TRBV9, the J call TRBJ2-7, with D perhaps being TRBD1 or TRBD2 (5 bases each). CDR1 SGDLS and CDR2 YYNGEE come from the germline V gene. V gave up 0 bases and J gave up 7 bases, with 11 bases separating them. The CDR3 sequence is 13 residues long. The CDR3 here is CASSVEVRGEQYF. The CDR3 DNA sequence: TGTGCCAGCAGCGTAGAGGTGAGGGGAGAGCAGTACTTC.

In its sample, this clonotype was seen a few times. The chain carries TRBV12-3 or TRBV12-4 and TRBJ1-1, with D possibly matching TRBD1 (5 bases). The CDR3 loop spans 14 amino acids. V lost 2 bases and J 1 base, leaving 8 bases between the germline ends. The CDR3 DNA is TGTGCCAGCAGTTTACCTGGGACGAACACTGAAGCTTTCTTT. This translates into CASSLPGTNTEAFF.

The table lists this clonotype with a few counts. CDR3 residues: CASSLAVYQGGSEAFF. The CDR3 DNA follows: TGTGCCAGCAGCCTGGCAGTCTACCAGGGCGGATCTGAAGCTTTCTTT. The chain recombines TRBV5-5 with TRBJ1-1; D perhaps matches TRBD1 (5 bases). Germline lookup yields CDR1 SGHKS and CDR2 YYEKEE (reference sequence). The CDR3 contains 16 residues. V lost 4 bases, J lost 6 bases, and 22 bases lay in between.

Comment on this clonotype: The conserved phenylalanine or tryptophan is not found at the CDR3 terminus, so this likely reflects a read error. CDR3 DNA sequence: TGTGCCAGCAGTGAACAAGGCAGATCTAGCAATCAGCCCCAGCATTCT. Its protein product is CASSEQGRSSNQPQHS. The rearrangement links TRBV6-1 to TRBJ1-5; D is unclear. Trimming pared 2 bases from V and 0 bases from J, leaving 11 bases between. There are 16 residues in the CDR3. Germline V gives CDR1 MNHNS, CDR2 SASEGT.

The CDR3: CASSLRGTYGYTF. The DNA for the CDR3 is TGTGCCAGCAGCTTAAGGGGTACCTATGGCTACACCTTC. The V call is TRBV5-8, the J call TRBJ1-2; perhaps TRBD1 as D (5 bases). CDR1 is SGHTS, CDR2 YDEGEE, per germline. The CDR3 has 13 residues. V gave up 2 bases and J gave up 4 bases, with 9 bases separating them. The full variable domain, in which reference TRBV5-8 and TRBJ1-2 provide the parts outside the CDR3, is EAGVTQSPTHLIKTRGQQATLRCSPISGHTSVYWYQQALGLGLQFLLWYDEGEERNRGNFPPRFSGRQFPNYSSELNVNALELEDSALYLCASSLRGTYGYTFGSGTRLTVV.

The chain joins TRBV12-5 to TRBJ2-2, with TRBD1 identical over 10 bases. Germline CDR1 and CDR2: LGHNT and FRNRAP. The CDR3 is 16 amino acids. Unmatched junction bases numbered 8, after V lost 1 base and J lost 9 bases. The CDR3 DNA is TGTGCTAGTGGTTTGGACCGGGACAGGGGAACCCGGGAGCTGTTTTTT. This encodes CASGLDRDRGTRELFF.

V and J are TRBV20-1 and TRBJ1-5; D is uncertain. The germline V and J ends were trimmed by 3 bases and 7 bases, with 19 bases remaining between them. CDR1 is DFQATT and CDR2 is SNEGSKA in the germline V gene (reference sequence). This CDR3 has 15 amino acids. The CDR3 is CSASTRTYNEQPQHF. The DNA for the CDR3 is TGCAGTGCTAGCACCAGGACCTACAATGAGCAGCCCCAGCATTTT.

This chain links TRBV19 with TRBJ1-1, with unresolved D. Germline values: CDR1 LNHDA, CDR2 SQIVND (reference sequence). The CDR3 covers 11 residues. Trimming removed 1 base from V and 8 bases from J, with 5 bases in between. CDR3 bases: TGTGCCAGTAGTATAGGTGTCGAAGCTTTCTTT. This encodes CASSIGVEAFF.

The V gene is TRBV2, the J gene TRBJ1-1; TRBD1 matches 10 bases. The V gene end was trimmed by 7 bases and the J gene end by 5 bases; junction bases not matched to a gene: 4. Germline V CDR1 and CDR2: SNHLY, FYNNEI. CDR3 size: 13 residues. The CDR3 reads CASKAGQGTEAFF. DNA for the CDR3: TGTGCCAGCAAGGCGGGACAGGGGACTGAAGCTTTCTTT.

This clonotype appeared a few times. The chain employs TRBV12-3 or TRBV12-4 and TRBJ1-5; 11 nucleotides line up with TRBD1. Losses at the gene ends were 4 bases for V and 5 bases for J; bases not matched to a gene: 7. The CDR3 is 16 amino acids. CDR3 DNA sequence: TGTGCCAGCAGTTGGGGGACAGGGGGAAGGGATCAGCCCCAGCATTTT. Its protein is CASSWGTGGRDQPQHF.

Many counts were recorded for this clonotype. The V call is TRBV7-2, the J call TRBJ1-2; 8 nucleotides agree with TRBD1. CDR3 size: 12 residues. Trimming cost V 5 bases and J 6 bases; bases outside gene matches: 2. Per the germline V gene, CDR1 is SGHTA and CDR2 is FQGNSA. The CDR3 reads CASSPDRDGYTF. The CDR3 DNA follows: TGTGCCAGCAGCCCGGACAGGGATGGCTACACCTTC.

In its sample, this clonotype was seen a few times. V and J are TRBV2 and TRBJ2-5; D remains ambiguous. V was cut by 6 bases and J by 2 bases, with 19 bases left in between. The V gene's germline CDR1 is SNHLY and CDR2 FYNNEI. The CDR3 contains 16 residues. The CDR3 spells CASSLTGGWLQETQYF. The CDR3 DNA follows: TGTGCCAGCAGCTTAACGGGCGGCTGGCTTCAAGAGACCCAGTACTTC.

This clonotype was picked up a small number of times. One end of the junction is discordant with germline, which a read error may explain. CDR3: CASSIQGAGEQKLFF. CDR3 DNA: TGCGCCAGCAGCATACAGGGGGCCGGGGAGCAAAAACTGTTTTTT. The chain joins TRBV2 to TRBJ1-4; 9 bases line up with TRBD1. There are 15 residues in the CDR3. Germline-derived CDR1 and CDR2 are SNHLY and FYNNEI.

This clonotype has a count of ten or more. The chain recombines TRBV20-1 with TRBJ2-7, with D unresolved. Between the trimmed V and J ends, which lost 6 bases and 0 bases, there was a span of 3 bases. This CDR3 has 10 amino acids. Per germline, CDR1 DFQATT and CDR2 SNEGSKA (reference sequence). CDR3 sequence reads: CSADSYEQYF. The CDR3 DNA reads TGCAGTGCCGACTCCTACGAGCAGTACTTC.

V is TRBV7-9 and J is TRBJ1-4; D call uncertain. CDR1 SEHNR and CDR2 FQNEAQ come from the germline V gene (reference sequence). The CDR3 is 15 amino acids. Deletions cut 3 bases from V and 7 bases from J, with 15 bases between. CDR3 nucleotides: TGTGCCAGCAGCTTCAGCAGAGGGTTAGGTGAAAAACTGTTTTTT. Encoded protein: CASSFSRGLGEKLFF.

The chain is built from TRBV12-3 or TRBV12-4 and TRBJ1-1; TRBD1 matches 7 bases. V trimming: 5 bases; J trimming: 0 bases; junction bases outside the gene matches: 9. The CDR3 consists of 16 residues. The chain's CDR3 is CASSPLWTGLNTEAFF. In nucleotides, the CDR3 is TGTGCCAGCAGTCCACTATGGACAGGATTGAACACTGAAGCTTTCTTT.

The table lists this clonotype with many counts. The J gene is TRBJ2-5, the V gene TRBV10-3, with TRBD1 matching over 9 bases. The trim removed 2 bases at V and 9 bases at J, leaving 16 bases unmatched. Germline V gives CDR1 ENHRY, CDR2 SYGVKD. The CDR3 runs to 17 residues. The CDR3 spells CAISEDTGGADPGAQYF. For the CDR3, the DNA is TGTGCCATCAGTGAGGACACAGGGGGCGCCGATCCAGGGGCCCAGTACTTC.

This clonotype was seen at least ten times. The V call is TRBV2, the J call TRBJ1-2, with a tentative D call TRBD1 (6 bases). The CDR3 runs to 13 residues. Germline V CDR1 and CDR2: SNHLY, FYNNEI. V lost 6 bases and J lost 6, with 14 bases in between. The CDR3 DNA sequence: TGTGCCAGCAGGGAGAACAGGGACGATGGCTACACCTTC. The encoded protein is CASRENRDDGYTF.

The chain has TRBV7-9 and TRBJ2-5, with TRBD2 matching 15 bases. From germline, CDR1 is SEHNR and CDR2 FQNEAQ (reference sequence). The length of the CDR3 is 14 residues. V shed 8 bases, J shed 2 bases, and the junction held 0 bases outside the gene matches. DNA of the CDR3: TGTGCCAGCGGGACTAGCGGGGGGCAAGAGACCCAGTACTTC. Translation: CASGTSGGQETQYF.

This clonotype was seen a single time. The chain has TRBV7-9 and TRBJ1-5; D ambiguous. Germline-derived CDR1 and CDR2 are SEHNR and FQNEAQ (reference sequence). The CDR3 is made up of 12 amino acids. Trimming took off 7 bases at V and 7 bases at J, with 11 bases between the two ends. The CDR3 is CASTLPTQPQHF. The CDR3 nucleotides read TGTGCCAGCACTCTCCCCACACAGCCCCAGCATTTT.

In its sample, this clonotype was seen once. The J gene is TRBJ1-3, the V gene TRBV6-9, with 7 nucleotides matching TRBD1. The length of the CDR3 is 16 residues. With V trimmed by 2 bases and J by 3 bases, 7 bases remained unmatched. Germline-derived CDR1 and CDR2 are MNHGY and SVAAGI. For the CDR3, the DNA is TGTGCCAGCAGTTATACTGTGAACAGGGGTGGAAACACCATATATTTT. Its translation is CASSYTVNRGGNTIYF.

This clonotype was observed a handful of times. CDR3 sequence reads: CASSIQGANYGYTF. DNA for the CDR3: TGTGCCAGTAGTATACAAGGGGCTAACTATGGCTACACCTTC. The chain joins TRBV19 to TRBJ1-2, with D possibly matching TRBD1 (5 bases). V lost 2 bases, J lost 0 bases, and 7 bases lay in between. CDR3 length equals 14 residues. Looked up from germline, CDR1 is LNHDA and CDR2 is SQIVND (reference sequence).

In its sample, this clonotype was seen a few times. J is TRBJ1-2 and V is TRBV19; D ambiguous. Germline values: CDR1 LNHDA, CDR2 SQIVND (reference sequence). This CDR3 spans 12 amino acids. V lost 5 bases and J lost 4, with 8 bases in between. CDR3 nucleotide sequence: TGTGCCAGTAGTCCCCGGGTCTATGGCTACACCTTC. Protein product: CASSPRVYGYTF.